The entry below describes one TCR beta chain. This clone was found a few times. No cognate antigen has been identified for it. No clone much larger than this one lies a single base away; base qualities are absent. Survey-level sequencing on the immunoSEQ platform was used to profile the TCR beta chain repertoires. In the authors' own workflow: Repertoire diversity was measured with the inverse Simpson index, and CDR3 amino acid length spectratypes and V-J pairing frequencies were compared. TCR beta CDR3 sequences were matched against VDJdb to annotate clonotypes specific to SARS-CoV-2, CMV, influenza A and EBV. TCRdb carries this immuneACCESS record with in-frame sequences only. Its versions omit some clonotypes, under half of them owing to an unresolved V gene in the studies checked, with the rest unexplained. V, J and clone size were drawn from that table, and D and trimming were deduced from the DNA. In all, the sample holds about 50,000 clones, and 85% to 95% of those were seen once. The ten largest clones take up about 11% of the sample.

This specimen comes from a study (dated by TCRdb to 2021 to 2024). Study-level results and caveats: According to the authors, more investigation is needed, including longitudinal sampling and evaluation of a control group.

Cut back by 3 bases and 7 bases, the V and J ends lie 13 bases apart. The CDR3, from cysteine to phenylalanine, totals 14 residues. Only CDR3 DNA remains: 42 bases, in frame from the first base. Sequences MDHEN (CDR1) and SYDVKM (CDR2) are obtained from the germline V gene. PBMCs were isolated from peripheral blood, and TCR beta sequencing was performed on genomic DNA from unsorted PBMCs. The source is a man aged 40-50 years with rheumatoid arthritis. The source material was PBMCs. The V gene is TRBV28 and the J gene is TRBJ1-5; the D gene is perhaps TRBD1, on 5 matching bases. The DNA reads as follows: TGTGCCAGCAGTTTCTTGGGGGGGAGGCAGCCCCAGCATTTT. Its product reads: CASSFLGGRQPQHF.